Presented here are 26 T cell receptor beta chains from one specimen sequenced in a study of human T cells and chemical hapten exposure. TCRdb re-analysed the RACE reads in MiXCR, keeping a single row per CDR3 protein. This table holds 120,000 to 150,000 distinct CDR3 sequences, 10% to 15% found once. The time point was: patch test 2, 6 weeks after DPC sensitization. Treatment described: therapeutic diphenylcyclopropenone sensitization with weekly scalp DPC. The specimen was whole blood, collected in connection with sensitization to the hapten diphenylcyclopropenone (DPC). These receptors all come from a woman between 50 and 59 years old with alopecia areata. Some clones in this sample may be carry-over from other donors' samples.

This clonotype was detected a few times. The chain uses TRBV6-5 and TRBJ1-3; D gene unclear. Germline V gene data show CDR1 as MNHEY and CDR2 as SVGAGI. The CDR3 sequence is 11 residues long. Trimming stripped 8 bases from V and 4 bases from J, with 6 bases between. CDR3 protein: CASFRGNTIYF. For the CDR3, the DNA is TGTGCCAGCTTCCGCGGAAACACCATATATTTT.

The V and J genes are TRBV7-2 and TRBJ2-7; D gene ambiguous. V dropped 1 base and J dropped 2 bases, with 12 bases sitting between them. Germline V gene data show CDR1 as SGHTA and CDR2 as FQGNSA. CDR3 length equals 15 residues. The CDR3 is CASSLDRPGPYEQYF. The CDR3 nucleotides are TGTGCCAGCAGCTTAGATCGACCCGGCCCCTACGAGCAGTACTTC. The whole variable domain, filled in from reference TRBV7-2 and TRBJ2-7, reads GAGVSQSPSNKVTEKGKDVELRCDPISGHTALYWYRQSLGQGLEFLIYFQGNSAPDKSGLPSDRFSAERTGGSVSTLTIQRTQQEDSAVYLCASSLDRPGPYEQYFGPGTRLTVT.

V gene TRBV20-1 combines with J gene TRBJ2-7; no clear D gene. The germline V gene encodes CDR1 DFQATT and CDR2 SNEGSKA (reference sequence). V was clipped by 0 bases and J by 2 bases, with 14 bases between them. The CDR3 spans 15 residues. Here the CDR3 reads CSARDKGSSPYEQYF. The CDR3, as DNA: TGCAGTGCTAGAGATAAGGGCAGTAGTCCCTACGAGCAGTACTTC.

Ten or more counts support this clonotype. The chain couples TRBV27 to TRBJ1-3; 8 bases align to TRBD1. The germline V gene encodes CDR1 MNHEY and CDR2 SMNVEV (reference sequence). Trimming took 4 bases from V and 2 from J; bases not matched to a gene: 4. The CDR3 loop spans 15 amino acids. The CDR3 bases are TGTGCCAGCAGTTACGGACAGGGAACTGGAAACACCATATATTTT. It is translated as CASSYGQGTGNTIYF.

The V gene is TRBV6-5, the J gene TRBJ2-7; a weak D match, TRBD2 (5 bases). The ends were cut back, 2 bases at V and 6 bases at J, with 5 bases in the middle. CDR3 length: 11 residues. The germline CDR1 and CDR2 sequences are MNHEY and SVGAGI. The CDR3 protein is CASSYRGEQYF. The CDR3 bases are TGTGCCAGCAGTTACCGGGGCGAGCAGTACTTC.

This clonotype turned up a few times. In DNA form, the CDR3 reads TGTGCCAGCAGCTTAGCCGTTATCGGGGAGCTGTTTTTT. It is translated as CASSLAVIGELFF. This sequence joins TRBV7-2 and TRBJ2-2; no definite D call. Germline V CDR1 and CDR2: SGHTA, FQGNSA. This CDR3 is 13 amino acids long. The germline V and J ends were trimmed by 0 bases and 7 bases, with 6 bases remaining between them.

The chain is built from TRBV12-3 or TRBV12-4 and TRBJ1-1, with a weak D call TRBD1 (6 bases). This CDR3 is 14 amino acids long. Trimming pared 7 bases from V and 2 bases from J, leaving 14 bases between. The CDR3 here is CASNLGHSNTEAFF. The CDR3 bases are TGTGCCAGCAATCTGGGACACTCCAACACTGAAGCTTTCTTT.

The chain combines TRBV20-1 with TRBJ2-7; D may match TRBD1 or TRBD2 (5 bases each). V dropped 5 bases and J dropped 0 bases, with 8 bases sitting between them. The CDR3 contains 12 residues. Germline loops: CDR1 DFQATT, CDR2 SNEGSKA (reference sequence). This CDR3 is CSAGDASYEQYF. CDR3 nucleotides: TGCAGTGCTGGGGACGCCTCCTACGAGCAGTACTTC.

The CDR3, as DNA: TGTGCCAGCAGTTCCCCCGGGAGCTCCTACGAGCAGTACTTC. This gives the protein CASSSPGSSYEQYF. The V call is TRBV28, the J call TRBJ2-7; a possible D gene is TRBD2 (6 bases). Per the germline V gene, CDR1 is MDHEN and CDR2 is SYDVKM. This CDR3 has 14 residues. Trimming stripped 4 bases from V and 0 bases from J, with 10 bases between. The whole variable domain, filled in from reference TRBV28 and TRBJ2-7, reads DVKVTQSSRYLVKRTGEKVFLECVQDMDHENMFWYRQDPGLGLRLIYFSYDVKMKEKGDIPEGYSVSREKKERFSLILESASTNQTSMYLCASSSPGSSYEQYFGPGTRLTVT.

The chain recombines TRBV5-1 with TRBJ2-5, with D maybe TRBD2 (6 bases). Per the germline V gene, CDR1 is SGHRS and CDR2 is YFSETQ. The V gene lost 0 bases and the J gene lost 5 bases, with 11 bases spanning the gap. This CDR3 contains 14 residues. The CDR3 region is CASSLDGGLETQYF. The CDR3 DNA reads TGCGCCAGCAGCTTGGATGGAGGGCTGGAGACCCAGTACTTC.

This clonotype has just a few counts. The V and J genes are TRBV5-5 and TRBJ2-7, with TRBD1 identical over 8 bases. V was clipped by 3 bases and J by 2 bases; unmatched bases: 7. This CDR3 is 15 amino acids long. Germline CDR1 reads SGHKS; CDR2 reads YYEKEE (reference sequence). For the CDR3, the DNA is TGTGCCAGCAGCTATACCGGGACAGGTGCCTACGAGCAGTACTTC. Its translation is CASSYTGTGAYEQYF.

V usage is TRBV29-1 and J usage is TRBJ2-7; D gene uncertain. This CDR3 region has 13 residues. CDR1 SQVTM and CDR2 ANQGSEA come from the germline V gene. V lost 6 bases to trimming and J lost 4 bases, with 16 bases between them. This chain's CDR3 is CSVAEVKEYEQYF. DNA of the CDR3: TGCAGCGTGGCTGAGGTGAAGGAGTACGAGCAGTACTTC.

Ten or more counts support this clonotype. The rearrangement uses TRBV7-2 and TRBJ1-6; D gene ambiguous. CDR1 SGHTA and CDR2 FQGNSA come from the germline V gene. V was shortened by 0 bases and J by 8 bases, with 11 bases between the two germline ends. The length of the CDR3 is 15 residues. CDR3 nucleotide sequence: TGTGCCAGCAGCTTAGCATCGGGGAGTGATTCACCCCTCCACTTT. Translation: CASSLASGSDSPLHF.

Only a few counts were recorded for this clonotype. The gene calls are TRBV25-1 and TRBJ2-7; TRBD2 agrees at 10 bases. Unmatched junction bases numbered 2, after V lost 4 bases and J lost 2 bases. Germline V gene lookup returns CDR1 MGHDK and CDR2 SYGVNS. There are 14 residues in the CDR3. The CDR3 DNA reads as TGTGCCAGCAGTGGGACTAGCGGTGCCTACGAGCAGTACTTC. It is translated as CASSGTSGAYEQYF.

This clonotype was seen only a few times. The rearrangement uses TRBV29-1 and TRBJ2-3; 9 nucleotides align to TRBD2. V trimming: 5 bases; J trimming: 2 bases; junction bases outside the gene matches: 8. This CDR3 region has 15 residues. Looked up from germline, CDR1 is SQVTM and CDR2 is ANQGSEA. The CDR3, as DNA: TGCAGCGTTCCAAATAGCGGGAGAGTCACAGATACGCAGTATTTT. This codes for CSVPNSGRVTDTQYF.

This chain links TRBV6-2 or TRBV6-3 with TRBJ2-1, with TRBD2 as a possible D gene (5 bases). Germline CDR1 is MNHEY and CDR2 is SVGEGT. The V and J ends lost 2 bases and 8 bases respectively, with 13 bases between them. CDR3 length equals 14 residues. In DNA form, the CDR3 reads TGTGCCAGCAGTTACGGCGGGCCGCAGGATGAGCAGTTCTTC. It specifies CASSYGGPQDEQFF.

This clonotype has at least ten counts. The rearrangement links TRBV29-1 to TRBJ2-5, with a possible D match to TRBD1 (5 bases). CDR3 length: 13 amino acids. Germline V gene lookup returns CDR1 SQVTM and CDR2 ANQGSEA. Trimming removed 3 bases from V and 3 bases from J, with 11 bases in between. CDR3 in amino acids: CSVDQGKKETQYF. CDR3 in DNA: TGCAGCGTTGACCAGGGAAAGAAAGAGACCCAGTACTTC.

The V and J genes are TRBV29-1 and TRBJ2-1; 7 bases fit TRBD2. V dropped 5 bases and J dropped 8; count of bases not matched to a gene: 9. The CDR3 has 13 residues. Germline V gives CDR1 SQVTM, CDR2 ANQGSEA. The DNA of the CDR3 is TGCAGCGTTTGGACTAGTACGTCCCATGAGCAGTTCTTC. Amino acids: CSVWTSTSHEQFF.

There are a few counts of this clonotype. This chain uses TRBV20-1 with TRBJ2-7, with TRBD1 identical over 9 bases. The CDR3 runs 16 residues. Per germline, CDR1 DFQATT and CDR2 SNEGSKA (reference sequence). V was pared by 0 bases and J by 3 bases, with 9 bases of the junction left unmatched. The CDR3 DNA reads as TGCAGTGCTAGAGATTTCGGGACAGGGATCTACTACGAGCAGTACTTC. This encodes CSARDFGTGIYYEQYF.

This clonotype came up many times. V gene TRBV29-1 combines with J gene TRBJ2-5; D may be TRBD1 (6 bases). The CDR3 covers 14 residues. The germline V and J ends were trimmed by 7 bases and 3 bases, with 18 bases remaining between them. Germline loops: CDR1 SQVTM, CDR2 ANQGSEA. CDR3 loop: CSAPTKGQKETQYF. The CDR3 region has the DNA TGCAGCGCCCCGACTAAAGGACAGAAAGAGACCCAGTACTTC.

The CDR3 loop is CASEGQGLGGEQYF. CDR3 DNA: TGTGCCAGCGAGGGACAGGGGCTGGGTGGCGAGCAGTACTTC. The chain couples TRBV6-5 to TRBJ2-7, with 10 positions matching TRBD1. The germline CDR1 and CDR2 sequences are MNHEY and SVGAGI. Unmatched junction bases numbered 10, after V lost 8 bases and J lost 6 bases. This CDR3 spans 14 amino acids.

Worth noting for this clonotype: The germline gene is not matched at one end of the junction; a read error may be the cause. The J gene is TRBJ2-1, the V gene TRBV7-8; D uncertain. The CDR3 spans 14 residues. Germline V gene data show CDR1 as SGHVS and CDR2 as FQNEAQ. The CDR3 DNA is TGTGCCAGCTGCTTATCGCACGCTCCCCAGGAGCAGTTCTTC. Translating gives CASCLSHAPQEQFF.

This clonotype was counted only a few times. The gene calls are TRBV6-6 and TRBJ2-7, with D possibly TRBD2 on 5 matching bases. The CDR3 is 13 residues long. Trimming left V 6 bases short and J 1 base short, with 10 bases between. The V gene's germline CDR1 is MNHNY and CDR2 SVGAGI (reference sequence). The CDR3 region has the DNA TGTGCCAGCAGCGACGGGAATTCCTACGAGCAGTACTTC. Residues: CASSDGNSYEQYF.

The chain employs TRBV29-1 and TRBJ2-1; 7 bases align to TRBD2. From germline, CDR1 is SQVTM and CDR2 ANQGSEA. V shed 2 bases and J 9 bases; nucleotides not matched to a gene: 4. The CDR3 has 12 amino acids. CDR3 amino acids: CSVERLAGEQFF. The CDR3, as DNA: TGCAGCGTTGAAAGATTAGCGGGTGAGCAGTTCTTC.

This clonotype appeared a few times. The chain uses TRBV28 and TRBJ1-5; tentative D call: TRBD1 (5 bases). V lost 6 bases and J 0 bases, leaving 12 bases between the germline ends. Looked up from germline, CDR1 is MDHEN and CDR2 is SYDVKM. This CDR3 contains 15 residues. The CDR3: CASRPWGGSNQPQHF. In DNA, the CDR3 is TGTGCCAGCAGGCCGTGGGGGGGTAGCAATCAGCCCCAGCATTTT. Full variable domain (remainder filled in from reference TRBV28 and TRBJ1-5): DVKVTQSSRYLVKRTGEKVFLECVQDMDHENMFWYRQDPGLGLRLIYFSYDVKMKEKGDIPEGYSVSREKKERFSLILESASTNQTSMYLCASRPWGGSNQPQHFGDGTRLSIL.

The rearrangement uses TRBV12-3 or TRBV12-4 and TRBJ1-5, with D perhaps TRBD1 (5 bases). This CDR3 comprises 14 residues. Trimming cost V 2 bases and J 3 bases, with 8 bases left between them. The CDR3 loop reads CASSLRGHNQPQHF. Written as DNA, the CDR3 is TGTGCCAGCAGTTTAAGGGGTCACAATCAGCCCCAGCATTTT.